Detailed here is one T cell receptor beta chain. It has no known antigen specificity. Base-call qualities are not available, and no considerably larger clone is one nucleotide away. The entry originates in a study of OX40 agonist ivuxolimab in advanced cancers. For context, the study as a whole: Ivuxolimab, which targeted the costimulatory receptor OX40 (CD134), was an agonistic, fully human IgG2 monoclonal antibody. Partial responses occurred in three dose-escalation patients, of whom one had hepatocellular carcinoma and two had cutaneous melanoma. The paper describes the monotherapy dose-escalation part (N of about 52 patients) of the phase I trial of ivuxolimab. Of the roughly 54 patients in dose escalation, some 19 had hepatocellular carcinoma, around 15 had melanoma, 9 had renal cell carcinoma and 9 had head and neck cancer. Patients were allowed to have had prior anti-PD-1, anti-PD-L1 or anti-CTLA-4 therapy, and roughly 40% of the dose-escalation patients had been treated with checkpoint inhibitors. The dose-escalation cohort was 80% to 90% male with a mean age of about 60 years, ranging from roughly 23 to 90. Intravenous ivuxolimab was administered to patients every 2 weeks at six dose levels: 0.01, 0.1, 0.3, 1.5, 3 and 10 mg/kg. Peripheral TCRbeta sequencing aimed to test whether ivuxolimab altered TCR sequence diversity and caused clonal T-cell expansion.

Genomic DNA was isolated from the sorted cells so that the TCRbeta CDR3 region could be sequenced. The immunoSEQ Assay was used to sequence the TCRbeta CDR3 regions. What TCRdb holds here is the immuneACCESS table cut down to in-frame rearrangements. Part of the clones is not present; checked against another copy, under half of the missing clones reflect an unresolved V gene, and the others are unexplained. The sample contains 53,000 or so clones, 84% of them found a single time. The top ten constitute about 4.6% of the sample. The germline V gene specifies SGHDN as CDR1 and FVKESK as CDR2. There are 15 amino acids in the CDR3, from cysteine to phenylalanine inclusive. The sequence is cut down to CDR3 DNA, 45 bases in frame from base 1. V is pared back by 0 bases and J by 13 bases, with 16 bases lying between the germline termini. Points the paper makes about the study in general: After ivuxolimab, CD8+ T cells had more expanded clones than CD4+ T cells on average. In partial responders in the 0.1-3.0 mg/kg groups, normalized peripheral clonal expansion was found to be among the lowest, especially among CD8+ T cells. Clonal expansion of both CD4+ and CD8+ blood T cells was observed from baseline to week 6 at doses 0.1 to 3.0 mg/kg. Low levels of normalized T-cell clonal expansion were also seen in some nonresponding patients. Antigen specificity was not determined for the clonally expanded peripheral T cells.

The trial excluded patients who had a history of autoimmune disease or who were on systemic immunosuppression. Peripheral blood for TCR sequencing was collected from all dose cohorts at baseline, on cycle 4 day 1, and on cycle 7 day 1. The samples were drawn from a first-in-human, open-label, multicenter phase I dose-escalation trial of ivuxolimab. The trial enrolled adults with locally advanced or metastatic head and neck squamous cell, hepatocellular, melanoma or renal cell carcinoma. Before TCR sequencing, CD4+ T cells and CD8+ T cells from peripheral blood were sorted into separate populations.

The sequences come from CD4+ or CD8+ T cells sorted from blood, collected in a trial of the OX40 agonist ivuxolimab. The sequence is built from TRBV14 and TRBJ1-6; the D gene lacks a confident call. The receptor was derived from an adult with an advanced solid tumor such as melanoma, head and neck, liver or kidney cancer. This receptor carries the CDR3 CASSQDGGRMRPLHF. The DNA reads TGTGCCAGCAGCCAAGACGGCGGCAGGATGAGGCCCCTCCACTTT. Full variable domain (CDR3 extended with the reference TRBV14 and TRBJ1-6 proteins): EAGVTQFPSHSVIEKGQTVTLRCDPISGHDNLYWYRRVMGKEIKFLLHFVKESKQDESGMPNNRFLAERTGGTYSTLKVQPAELEDSGVYFCASSQDGGRMRPLHFGNGTRLTVT.